This T cell receptor (beta chain) was recorded in a study of blood T cells in healthy people across ages. Findings and caveats of the study: Researchers report that TCR beta diversity correlated strongly with naive T cell percentage. Comparison with aged donors showed that long-lived donors had more naive CD4+ cells and higher diversity.

A second PCR of 7 to 11 cycles used a sample-barcoded 5' primer and a J-beta primer mix. Each cDNA molecule, via a template-switch adaptor with 12 random nucleotides, was tagged. Per-sample output comprised a minimum of 2.5 million paired-end reads containing CDR3. TCRdb processed the 5' RACE reads anew with MiXCR; each CDR3 protein has one entry. Altogether 1,500,000 or so distinct CDR3 sequences are present, about 42% being singletons, with the ten largest covering approximately 4.1%. The germline V gene encodes CDR1 MNHEY and CDR2 SVGAGI. CDR3 size: 13 residues. Trimming removed 5 bases at V and 7 bases at J, with 12 bases between. With respect to this clonotype: Its antigen is unknown.

The source is a young woman in good health. Sequenced material: blood. The rearrangement uses TRBV6-5 and TRBJ1-5; weak D call: TRBD1 (6 bases). The CDR3 DNA follows: TGTGCCAGCAGTCAAATAGGGGGGCAGCCCCAGCATTTT. Translating it yields CASSQIGGQPQHF.